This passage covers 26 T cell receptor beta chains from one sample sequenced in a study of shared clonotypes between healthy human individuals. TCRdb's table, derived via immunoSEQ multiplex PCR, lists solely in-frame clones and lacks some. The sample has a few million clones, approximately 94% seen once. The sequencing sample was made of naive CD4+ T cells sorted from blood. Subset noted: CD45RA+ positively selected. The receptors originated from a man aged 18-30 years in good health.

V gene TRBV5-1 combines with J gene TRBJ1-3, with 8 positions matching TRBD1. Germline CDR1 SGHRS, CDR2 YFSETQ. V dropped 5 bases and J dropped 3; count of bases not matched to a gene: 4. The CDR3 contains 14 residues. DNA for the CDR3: TGCGCCAGCAGAGAACAGGGGGATGGAAACACCATATATTTT. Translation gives CASREQGDGNTIYF.

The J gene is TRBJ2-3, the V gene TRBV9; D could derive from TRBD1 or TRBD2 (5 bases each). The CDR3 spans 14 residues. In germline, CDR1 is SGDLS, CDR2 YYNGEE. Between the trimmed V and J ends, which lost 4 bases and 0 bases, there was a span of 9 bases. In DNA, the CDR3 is TGTGCCAGCAGCACCGGGACCAGCACAGATACGCAGTATTTT. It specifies CASSTGTSTDTQYF.

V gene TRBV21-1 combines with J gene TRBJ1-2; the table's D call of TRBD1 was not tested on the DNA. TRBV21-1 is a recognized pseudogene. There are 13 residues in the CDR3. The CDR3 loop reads CASSPQGAGGYTF. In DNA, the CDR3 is TGTGCCAGCAGCCCACAGGGGGCGGGTGGCTACACCTTC.

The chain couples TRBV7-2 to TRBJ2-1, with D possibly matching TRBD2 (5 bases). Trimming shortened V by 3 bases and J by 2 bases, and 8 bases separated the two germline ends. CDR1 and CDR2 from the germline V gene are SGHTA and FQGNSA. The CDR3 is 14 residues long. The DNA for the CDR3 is TGTGCCAGCAGCTTTGGACTCGCCTACAATGAGCAGTTCTTC. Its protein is CASSFGLAYNEQFF.

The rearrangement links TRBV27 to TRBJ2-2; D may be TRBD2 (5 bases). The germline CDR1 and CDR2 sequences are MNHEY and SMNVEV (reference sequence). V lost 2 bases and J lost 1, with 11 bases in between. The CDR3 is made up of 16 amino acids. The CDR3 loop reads CASSLLRTENTGELFF. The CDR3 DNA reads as TGTGCCAGCAGTTTACTCAGGACTGAGAACACCGGGGAGCTGTTTTTT.

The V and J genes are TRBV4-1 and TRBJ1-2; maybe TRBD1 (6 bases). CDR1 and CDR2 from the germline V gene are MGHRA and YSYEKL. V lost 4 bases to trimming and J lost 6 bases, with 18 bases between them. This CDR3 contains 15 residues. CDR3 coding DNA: TGCGCCAGCAGCCTCCCTGGACAGAAGTTAGATGGCTACACCTTC. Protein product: CASSLPGQKLDGYTF.

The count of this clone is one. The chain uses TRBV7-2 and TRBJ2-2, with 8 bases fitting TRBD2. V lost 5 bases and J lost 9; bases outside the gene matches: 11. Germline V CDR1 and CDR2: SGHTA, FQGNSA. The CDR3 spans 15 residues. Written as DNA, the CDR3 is TGTGCCAGCAGCGCTACCCCACTAGCGGAGCGGGAGCTGTTTTTT. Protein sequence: CASSATPLAERELFF.

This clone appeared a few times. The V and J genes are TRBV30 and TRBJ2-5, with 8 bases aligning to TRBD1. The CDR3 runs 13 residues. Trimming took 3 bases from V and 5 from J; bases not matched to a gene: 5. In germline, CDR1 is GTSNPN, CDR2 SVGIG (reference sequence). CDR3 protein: CAWRGRGLETQYF. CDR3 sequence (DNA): TGTGCCTGGAGGGGCAGGGGGCTCGAGACCCAGTACTTC.

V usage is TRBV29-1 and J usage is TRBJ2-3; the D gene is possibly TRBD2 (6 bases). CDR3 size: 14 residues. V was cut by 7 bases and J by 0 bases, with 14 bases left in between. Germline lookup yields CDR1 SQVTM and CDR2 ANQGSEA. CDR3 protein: CSAWPGLSTDTQYF. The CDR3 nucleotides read TGCAGCGCCTGGCCGGGACTGAGCACAGATACGCAGTATTTT.

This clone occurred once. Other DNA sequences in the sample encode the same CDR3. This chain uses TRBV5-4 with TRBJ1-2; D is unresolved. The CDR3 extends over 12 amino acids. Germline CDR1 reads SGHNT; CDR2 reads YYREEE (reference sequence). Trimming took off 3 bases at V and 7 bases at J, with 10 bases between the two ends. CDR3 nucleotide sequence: TGTGCCAGCAGCTCCCAAGGCAGTGGCTACACCTTC. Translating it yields CASSSQGSGYTF.

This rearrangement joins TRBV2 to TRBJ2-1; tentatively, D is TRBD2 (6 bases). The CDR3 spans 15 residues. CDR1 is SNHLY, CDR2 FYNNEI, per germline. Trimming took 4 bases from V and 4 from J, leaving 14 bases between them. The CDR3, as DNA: TGTGCCAGCAGTGGCGGGGTGTCGATATACAATGAGCAGTTCTTC. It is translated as CASSGGVSIYNEQFF. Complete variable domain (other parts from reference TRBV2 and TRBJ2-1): EPEVTQTPSHQVTQMGQEVILRCVPISNHLYFYWYRQILGQKVEFLVSFYNNEISEKSEIFDDQFSVERPDGSNFTLKIRSTKLEDSAMYFCASSGGVSIYNEQFFGPGTRLTVL.

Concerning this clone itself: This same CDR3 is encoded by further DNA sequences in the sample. The CDR3 DNA sequence: TGTGCCAGCAGCTTTAGGGGTGAGCAGTTCTTC. Translated, it gives CASSFRGEQFF. This chain joins TRBV7-2 and TRBJ2-1, with a possible D match to TRBD1 (5 bases). This CDR3 comprises 11 residues. The V gene's germline CDR1 is SGHTA and CDR2 FQGNSA. V was pared by 3 bases and J by 9 bases, with 6 bases between.

CDR3 bases: TGTGCCAGTAGCGATGCAGGGACTTATAGCAATCAGCCCCAGCATTTT. The encoded protein is CASSDAGTYSNQPQHF. The chain joins TRBV19 to TRBJ1-5; possible D gene TRBD1, 5 bases. Trimming shortened V by 6 bases and J by 0 bases, and 15 bases separated the two germline ends. This CDR3 is 16 amino acids long. Germline CDR1 is LNHDA and CDR2 is SQIVND (reference sequence).

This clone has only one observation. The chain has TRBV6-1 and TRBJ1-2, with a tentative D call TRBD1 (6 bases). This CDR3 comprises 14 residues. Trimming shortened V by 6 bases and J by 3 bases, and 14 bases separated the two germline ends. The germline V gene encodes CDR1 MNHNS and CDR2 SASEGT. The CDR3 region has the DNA TGTGCCAGCAGACCTAGGACAGTGGACTATGGCTACACCTTC. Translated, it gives CASRPRTVDYGYTF.

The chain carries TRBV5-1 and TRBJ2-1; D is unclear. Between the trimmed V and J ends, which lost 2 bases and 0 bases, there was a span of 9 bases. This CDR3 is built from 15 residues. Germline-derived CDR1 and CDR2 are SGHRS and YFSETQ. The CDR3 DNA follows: TGCGCCAGCAGCTTCGCCCAGAGCTCCTACAATGAGCAGTTCTTC. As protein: CASSFAQSSYNEQFF. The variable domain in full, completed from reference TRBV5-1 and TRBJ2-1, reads KAGVTQTPRYLIKTRGQQVTLSCSPISGHRSVSWYQQTPGQGLQFLFEYFSETQRNKGNFPGRFSGRQFSNSRSEMNVSTLELGDSALYLCASSFAQSSYNEQFFGPGTRLTVL.

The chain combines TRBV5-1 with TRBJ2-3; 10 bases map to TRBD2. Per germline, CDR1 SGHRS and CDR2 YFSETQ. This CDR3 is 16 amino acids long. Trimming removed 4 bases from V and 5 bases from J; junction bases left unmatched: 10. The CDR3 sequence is CASSTNLAGVKDTQYF. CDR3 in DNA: TGCGCCAGCAGCACCAACCTAGCGGGGGTTAAAGATACGCAGTATTTT.

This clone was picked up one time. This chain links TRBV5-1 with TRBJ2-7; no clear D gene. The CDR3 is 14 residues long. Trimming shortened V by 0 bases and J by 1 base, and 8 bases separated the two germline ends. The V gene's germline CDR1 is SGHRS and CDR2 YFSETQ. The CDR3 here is CASSLESGSYEQYF. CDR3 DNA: TGCGCCAGCAGCTTGGAGTCTGGTTCCTACGAGCAGTACTTC. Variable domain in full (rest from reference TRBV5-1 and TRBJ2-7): KAGVTQTPRYLIKTRGQQVTLSCSPISGHRSVSWYQQTPGQGLQFLFEYFSETQRNKGNFPGRFSGRQFSNSRSEMNVSTLELGDSALYLCASSLESGSYEQYFGPGTRLTVT.

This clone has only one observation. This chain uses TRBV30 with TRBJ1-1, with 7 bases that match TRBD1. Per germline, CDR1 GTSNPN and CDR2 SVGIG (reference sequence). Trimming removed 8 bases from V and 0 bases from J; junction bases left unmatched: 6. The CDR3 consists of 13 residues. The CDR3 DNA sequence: TGTGCCAGCAGGGGGGCCATGAACACTGAAGCTTTCTTT. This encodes CASRGAMNTEAFF.

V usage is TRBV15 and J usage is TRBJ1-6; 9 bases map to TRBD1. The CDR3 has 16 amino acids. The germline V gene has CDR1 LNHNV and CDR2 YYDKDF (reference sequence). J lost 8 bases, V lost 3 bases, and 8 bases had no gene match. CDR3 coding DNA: TGTGCCACCAGCAGGCGGGACAGGGTTGAGGATTCACCCCTCCACTTT. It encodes CATSRRDRVEDSPLHF. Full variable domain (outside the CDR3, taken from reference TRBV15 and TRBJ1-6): DAMVIQNPRYQVTQFGKPVTLSCSQTLNHNVMYWYQQKSSQAPKLLFHYYDKDFNNEADTPDNFQSRRPNTSFCFLDIRSPGLGDTAMYLCATSRRDRVEDSPLHFGNGTRLTVT.

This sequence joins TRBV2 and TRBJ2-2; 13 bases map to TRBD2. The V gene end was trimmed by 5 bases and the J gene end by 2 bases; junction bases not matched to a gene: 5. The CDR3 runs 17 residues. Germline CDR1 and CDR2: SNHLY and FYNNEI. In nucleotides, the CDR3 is TGTGCCAGCAGTCGGACTAGCGGGGGAGGTAACACCGGGGAGCTGTTTTTT. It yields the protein CASSRTSGGGNTGELFF.

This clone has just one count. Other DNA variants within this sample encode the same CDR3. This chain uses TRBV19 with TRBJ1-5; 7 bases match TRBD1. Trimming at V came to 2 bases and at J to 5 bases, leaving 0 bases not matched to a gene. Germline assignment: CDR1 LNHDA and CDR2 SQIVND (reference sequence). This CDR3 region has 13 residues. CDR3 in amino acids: CASSIQGDQPQHF. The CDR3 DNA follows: TGTGCCAGTAGTATACAGGGGGATCAGCCCCAGCATTTT.

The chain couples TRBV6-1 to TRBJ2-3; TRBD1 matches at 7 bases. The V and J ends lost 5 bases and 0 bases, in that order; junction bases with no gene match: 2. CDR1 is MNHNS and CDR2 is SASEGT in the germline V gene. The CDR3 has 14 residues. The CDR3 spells CASSPGQSTDTQYF. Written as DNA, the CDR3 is TGTGCCAGCAGTCCGGGACAGAGCACAGATACGCAGTATTTT.

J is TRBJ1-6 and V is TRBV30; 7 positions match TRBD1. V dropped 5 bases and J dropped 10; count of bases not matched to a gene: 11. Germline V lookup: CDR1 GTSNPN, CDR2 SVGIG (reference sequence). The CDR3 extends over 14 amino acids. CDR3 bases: TGTGCCTGGGGTACTACAGGGGCCCAATCACCCCTCCACTTT. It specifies CAWGTTGAQSPLHF.

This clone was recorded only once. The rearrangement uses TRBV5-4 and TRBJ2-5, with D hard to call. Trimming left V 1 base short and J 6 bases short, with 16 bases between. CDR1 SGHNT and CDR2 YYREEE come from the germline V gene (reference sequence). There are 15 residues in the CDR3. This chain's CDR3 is CASSLLLGGVKTQYF. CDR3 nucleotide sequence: TGTGCCAGCAGCTTGCTACTGGGTGGGGTGAAGACCCAGTACTTC.

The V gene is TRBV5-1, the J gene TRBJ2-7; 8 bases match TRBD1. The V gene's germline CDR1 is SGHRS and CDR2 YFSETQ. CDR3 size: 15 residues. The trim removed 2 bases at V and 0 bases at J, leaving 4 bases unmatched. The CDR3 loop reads CASSLRQGTSYEQYF. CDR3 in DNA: TGCGCCAGCAGCTTAAGACAGGGGACCTCCTACGAGCAGTACTTC. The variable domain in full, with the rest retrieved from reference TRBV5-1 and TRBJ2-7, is KAGVTQTPRYLIKTRGQQVTLSCSPISGHRSVSWYQQTPGQGLQFLFEYFSETQRNKGNFPGRFSGRQFSNSRSEMNVSTLELGDSALYLCASSLRQGTSYEQYFGPGTRLTVT.

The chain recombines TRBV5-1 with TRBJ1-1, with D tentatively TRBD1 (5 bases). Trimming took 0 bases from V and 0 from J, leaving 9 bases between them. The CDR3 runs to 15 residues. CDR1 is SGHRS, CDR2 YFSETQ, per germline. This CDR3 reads CASSLAGNMNTEAFF. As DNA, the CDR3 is TGCGCCAGCAGCTTGGCAGGGAACATGAACACTGAAGCTTTCTTT. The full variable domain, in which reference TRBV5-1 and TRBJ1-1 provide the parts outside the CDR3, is KAGVTQTPRYLIKTRGQQVTLSCSPISGHRSVSWYQQTPGQGLQFLFEYFSETQRNKGNFPGRFSGRQFSNSRSEMNVSTLELGDSALYLCASSLAGNMNTEAFFGQGTRLTVV.